Presented here are 6 T cell receptor beta chains from one specimen sequenced in a study of monozygotic twins with cystic fibrosis. Clones were read by immunoSEQ multiplex PCR, and TCRdb kept only the in-frame ones, dropping some. The data show 35,000 or so clones, over 75% seen once. Sequencing was carried out using blood. These receptors came from a girl aged 2 to 9 with cystic fibrosis.

V gene TRBV6-1 combines with J gene TRBJ1-1; D unclear. The CDR3 totals 15 residues. Germline lookup yields CDR1 MNHNS and CDR2 SASEGT. Trimming shortened V by 6 bases and J by 5 bases, and 19 bases separated the two germline ends. CDR3 in amino acids: CASRQGPAGWTEAFF. CDR3 DNA sequence: TGTGCCAGCAGGCAAGGTCCGGCGGGGTGGACTGAAGCTTTCTTT.

This chain uses TRBV30 with TRBJ1-4, with TRBD1 as a possible D gene (5 bases). The CDR3 has 16 residues. Trimming removed 3 bases from V and 5 bases from J, with 19 bases in between. The germline gives CDR1 GTSNPN, CDR2 SVGIG (reference sequence). Here the CDR3 reads CAWRVNTPGRNEKLFF. For the CDR3, the DNA is TGTGCCTGGAGAGTCAATACGCCGGGACGAAATGAAAAACTGTTTTTT.

The chain recombines TRBV7-8 with TRBJ2-3, with 7 nucleotides matching TRBD2. J lost 8 bases, V lost 5 bases, and 7 bases had no gene match. From germline, CDR1 is SGHVS and CDR2 FQNEAQ. The CDR3 extends over 13 amino acids. The CDR3 coding sequence is TGTGCCAGCAGCCATCGGGGGGAAGGTACGCAGTATTTT. Translation gives CASSHRGEGTQYF.

The genes are TRBV5-4 and TRBJ1-5; a possible D gene is TRBD1 (6 bases). V lost 4 bases and J lost 0, with 14 bases in between. The CDR3 length is 16 residues. CDR1 and CDR2 from the germline V gene are SGHNT and YYREEE (reference sequence). As DNA, the CDR3 is TGTGCCAGCAGCGCGGGACAACCTAATAGCAATCAGCCCCAGCATTTT. Translating it yields CASSAGQPNSNQPQHF.

This chain joins TRBV29-1 and TRBJ1-2; a possible D gene is TRBD1 (5 bases). The CDR3 runs 14 residues. The germline CDR1 and CDR2 sequences are SQVTM and ANQGSEA. The V and J ends lost 0 bases and 4 bases respectively, with 12 bases between them. DNA for the CDR3: TGCAGCGTTGAAGATCTGGGACGGGGCTATGGCTACACCTTC. Protein product: CSVEDLGRGYGYTF.

This clone was recorded only once. The chain employs TRBV7-6 and TRBJ2-1, with 13 positions matching TRBD2. The germline V gene encodes CDR1 SGHVS and CDR2 FNYEAQ. J was trimmed by 4 bases and V by 3 bases; bases with no gene match: 6. This CDR3 contains 17 residues. The CDR3 nucleotides read TGTGCCAGCAGCTTCGGGACTAGCGGGGCCTTTTACAATGAGCAGTTCTTC. Translating it yields CASSFGTSGAFYNEQFF.